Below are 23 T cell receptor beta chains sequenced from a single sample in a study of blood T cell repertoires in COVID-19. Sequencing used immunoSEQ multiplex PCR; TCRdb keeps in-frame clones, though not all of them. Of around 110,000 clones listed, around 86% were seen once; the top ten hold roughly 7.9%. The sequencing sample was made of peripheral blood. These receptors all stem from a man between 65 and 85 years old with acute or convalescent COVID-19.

The CDR3 nucleotides are TGTGCCAGCAGACCGCCCACTCTAGCGGGGACTAACTATGGCTACACCTTC. This encodes CASRPPTLAGTNYGYTF. J is TRBJ1-2 and V is TRBV28; D call uncertain. Trimming cost V 6 bases and J 0 bases, with 20 bases left between them. Germline-derived CDR1 and CDR2 are MDHEN and SYDVKM. This CDR3 is built from 17 residues.

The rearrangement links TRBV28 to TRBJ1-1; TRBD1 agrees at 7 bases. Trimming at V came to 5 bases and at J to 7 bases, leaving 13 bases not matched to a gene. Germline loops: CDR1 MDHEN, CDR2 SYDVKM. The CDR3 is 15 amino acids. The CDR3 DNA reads TGTGCCAGCAGTCTGACCGGGACAGAAAAAGTTGAAGCTTTCTTT. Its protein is CASSLTGTEKVEAFF.

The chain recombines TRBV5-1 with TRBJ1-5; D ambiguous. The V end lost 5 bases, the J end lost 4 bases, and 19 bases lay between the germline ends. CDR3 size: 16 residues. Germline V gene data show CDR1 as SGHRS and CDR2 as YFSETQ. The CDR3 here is CASSPSGNVGNQPQHF. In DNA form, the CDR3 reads TGCGCCAGCAGTCCTTCGGGGAACGTCGGGAATCAGCCCCAGCATTTT.

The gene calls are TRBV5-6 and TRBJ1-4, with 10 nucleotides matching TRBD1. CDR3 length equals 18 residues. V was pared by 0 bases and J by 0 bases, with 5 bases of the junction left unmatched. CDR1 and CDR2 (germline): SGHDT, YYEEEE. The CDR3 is CASSLEGQGLATNEKLFF. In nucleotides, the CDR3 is TGTGCCAGCAGCTTGGAGGGACAGGGGCTTGCAACTAATGAAAAACTGTTTTTT.

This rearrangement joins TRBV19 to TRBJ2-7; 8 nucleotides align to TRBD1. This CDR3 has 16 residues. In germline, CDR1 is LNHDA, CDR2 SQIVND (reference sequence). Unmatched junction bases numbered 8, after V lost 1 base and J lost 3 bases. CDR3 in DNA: TGTGCCAGTAGTATAGCCCACGGACAGGGAATCTACGAGCAGTACTTC. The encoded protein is CASSIAHGQGIYEQYF.

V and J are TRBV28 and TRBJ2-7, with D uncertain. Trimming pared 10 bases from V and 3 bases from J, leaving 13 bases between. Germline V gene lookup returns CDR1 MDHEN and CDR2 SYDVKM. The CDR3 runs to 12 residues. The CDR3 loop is CATQKNFYEQYF. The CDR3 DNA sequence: TGTGCCACCCAAAAGAACTTCTACGAGCAGTACTTC.

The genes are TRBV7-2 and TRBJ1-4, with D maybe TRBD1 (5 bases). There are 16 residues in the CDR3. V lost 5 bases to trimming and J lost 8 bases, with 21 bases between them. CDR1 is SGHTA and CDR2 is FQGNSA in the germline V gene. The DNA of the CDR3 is TGTGCCAGCAGCCAGGGTGTGGGGTTTATTGGCGAAAAACTGTTTTTT. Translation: CASSQGVGFIGEKLFF.

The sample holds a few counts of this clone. The CDR3 loop reads CASSHQVAGNNEQFF. Written as DNA, the CDR3 is TGTGCCAGCAGCCACCAGGTGGCAGGGAACAATGAGCAGTTCTTC. This chain links TRBV28 with TRBJ2-1; D possibly corresponds to TRBD1 (5 bases). CDR3 length: 15 amino acids. The ends were cut back, 6 bases at V and 5 bases at J, with 17 bases in the middle. Germline lookup yields CDR1 MDHEN and CDR2 SYDVKM.

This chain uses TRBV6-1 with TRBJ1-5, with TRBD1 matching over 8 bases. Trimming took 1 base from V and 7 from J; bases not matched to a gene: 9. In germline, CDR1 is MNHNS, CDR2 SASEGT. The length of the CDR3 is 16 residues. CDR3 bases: TGTGCCAGCAGTGAAGGTCCAGGGGGCGCTTGGCAGCCCCAGCATTTT. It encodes CASSEGPGGAWQPQHF.

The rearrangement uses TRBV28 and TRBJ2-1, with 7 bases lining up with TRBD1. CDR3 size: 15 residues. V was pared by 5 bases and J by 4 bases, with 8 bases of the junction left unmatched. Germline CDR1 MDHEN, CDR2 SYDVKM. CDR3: CASSVGQALYNEQFF. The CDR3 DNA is TGTGCCAGCAGTGTAGGACAGGCTTTGTACAATGAGCAGTTCTTC. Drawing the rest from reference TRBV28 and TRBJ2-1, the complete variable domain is DVKVTQSSRYLVKRTGEKVFLECVQDMDHENMFWYRQDPGLGLRLIYFSYDVKMKEKGDIPEGYSVSREKKERFSLILESASTNQTSMYLCASSVGQALYNEQFFGPGTRLTVL.

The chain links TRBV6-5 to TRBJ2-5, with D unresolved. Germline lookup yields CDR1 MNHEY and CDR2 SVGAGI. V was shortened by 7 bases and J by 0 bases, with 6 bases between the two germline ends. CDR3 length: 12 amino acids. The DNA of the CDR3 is TGTGCCAGCATGAGGAACCAAGAGACCCAGTACTTC. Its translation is CASMRNQETQYF.

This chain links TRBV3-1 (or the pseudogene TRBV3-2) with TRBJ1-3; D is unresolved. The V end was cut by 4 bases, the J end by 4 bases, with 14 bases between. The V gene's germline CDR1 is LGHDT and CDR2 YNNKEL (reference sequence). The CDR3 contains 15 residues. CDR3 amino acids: CASSPTPRFGNTIYF. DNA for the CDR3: TGTGCCAGCAGCCCGACACCCAGATTCGGAAACACCATATATTTT.

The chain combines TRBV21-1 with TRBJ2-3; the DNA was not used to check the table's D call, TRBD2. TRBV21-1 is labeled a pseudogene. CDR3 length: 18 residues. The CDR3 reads CASLPSLEEDLQTDTQYF. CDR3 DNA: TGTGCCAGCCTACCTTCCCTAGAGGAGGACTTACAAACAGATACGCAGTATTTT.

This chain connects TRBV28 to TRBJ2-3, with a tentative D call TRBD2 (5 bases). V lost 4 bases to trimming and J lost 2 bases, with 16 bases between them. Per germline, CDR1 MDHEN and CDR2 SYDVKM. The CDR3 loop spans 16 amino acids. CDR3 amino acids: CASSSPGSGSTDTQYF. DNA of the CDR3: TGTGCCAGCAGTTCGCCGGGGAGCGGCTCCACAGATACGCAGTATTTT.

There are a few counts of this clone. DNA for the CDR3: TGCAGTGCTAGTGCCCTGAGGGGGCCCAACACTGAAGCTTTCTTT. It encodes CSASALRGPNTEAFF. The chain combines TRBV20-1 with TRBJ1-1; 7 nucleotides line up with TRBD1. From germline, CDR1 is DFQATT and CDR2 SNEGSKA (reference sequence). CDR3 size: 15 residues. Losses at the gene ends were 3 bases for V and 2 bases for J; bases not matched to a gene: 9.

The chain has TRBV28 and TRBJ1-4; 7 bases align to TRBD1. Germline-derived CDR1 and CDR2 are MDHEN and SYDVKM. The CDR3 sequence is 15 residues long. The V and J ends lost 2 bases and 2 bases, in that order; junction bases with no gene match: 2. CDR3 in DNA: TGTGCCAGCAGTTTAACAGGGGCCACTAATGAAAAACTGTTTTTT. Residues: CASSLTGATNEKLFF.

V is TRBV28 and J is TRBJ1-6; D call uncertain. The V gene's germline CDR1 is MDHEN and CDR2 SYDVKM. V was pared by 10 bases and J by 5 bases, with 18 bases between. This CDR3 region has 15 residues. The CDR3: CATLTRRVHNSPLHF. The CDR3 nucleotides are TGTGCCACCCTAACAAGGAGGGTTCATAATTCACCCCTCCACTTT.

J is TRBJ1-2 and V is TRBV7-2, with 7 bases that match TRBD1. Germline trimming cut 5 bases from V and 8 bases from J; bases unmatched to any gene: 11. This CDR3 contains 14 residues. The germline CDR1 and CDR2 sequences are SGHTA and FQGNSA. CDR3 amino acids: CASSLQTGTGGYTF. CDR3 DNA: TGTGCCAGCAGCCTACAGACAGGGACTGGCGGCTACACCTTC.

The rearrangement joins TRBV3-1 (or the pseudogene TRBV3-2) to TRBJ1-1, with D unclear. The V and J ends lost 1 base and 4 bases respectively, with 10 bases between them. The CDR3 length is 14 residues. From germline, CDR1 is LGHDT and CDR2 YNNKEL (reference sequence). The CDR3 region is CASSQGGGSTEAFF. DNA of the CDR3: TGTGCCAGCAGCCAAGGAGGTGGGAGCACTGAAGCTTTCTTT.

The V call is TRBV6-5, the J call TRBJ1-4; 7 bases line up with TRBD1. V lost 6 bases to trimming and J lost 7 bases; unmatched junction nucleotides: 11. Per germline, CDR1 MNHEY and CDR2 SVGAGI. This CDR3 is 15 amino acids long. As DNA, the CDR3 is TGTGCCAGCAGACCGAGACAGGGTGGGAGTGAAAAACTGTTTTTT. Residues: CASRPRQGGSEKLFF.

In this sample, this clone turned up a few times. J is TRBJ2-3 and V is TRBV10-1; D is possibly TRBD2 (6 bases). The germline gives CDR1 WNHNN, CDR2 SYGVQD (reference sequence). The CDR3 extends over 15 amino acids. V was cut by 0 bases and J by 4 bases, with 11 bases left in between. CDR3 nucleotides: TGCGCCAGCAGTGAGTCGCTCGGGGGTTCAGATACGCAGTATTTT. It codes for CASSESLGGSDTQYF.

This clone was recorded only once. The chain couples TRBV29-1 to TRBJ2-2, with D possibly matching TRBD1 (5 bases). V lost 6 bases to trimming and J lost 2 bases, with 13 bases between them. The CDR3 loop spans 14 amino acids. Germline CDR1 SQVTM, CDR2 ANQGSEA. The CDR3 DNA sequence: TGCAGCGTGTCGACAGTACTAAACACCGGGGAGCTGTTTTTT. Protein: CSVSTVLNTGELFF.

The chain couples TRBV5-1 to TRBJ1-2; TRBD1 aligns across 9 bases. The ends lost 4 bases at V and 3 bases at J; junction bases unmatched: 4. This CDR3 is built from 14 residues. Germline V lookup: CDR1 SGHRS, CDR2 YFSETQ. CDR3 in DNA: TGCGCCAGCAGCGTAGGACAGGGGTACTATGGCTACACCTTC. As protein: CASSVGQGYYGYTF.